Listed below are T cell receptor beta chains from one sample, sequenced in a study of metastatic and nonmetastatic thyroid tumors. TCRdb reanalyzed the PCR reads via MiXCR. Seen here are 19,000 or so clones, about 31% observed once, and the top ten hold 20% to 25%. The sequencing sample was made of adjacent normal tissue. The source is a female donor with papillary thyroid cancer or a benign thyroid nodule (not recorded which). Some clones in this sample may be carry-over from other donors' samples. Each CDR3 is given with its conserved first and last residue. A D gene is named only where the DNA matches it firmly. Some rows mark clone size as missing; the rest say once, few, many or name a class of expanded clone.

cdr3_aa: CASSLEGGNSPLHF
cdr3_nt: TGTGCCAGCAGCTTAGAAGGGGGCAATTCACCCCTCCACTTT
v_call: TRBV7-2
d_call: TRBD1
clone_size: -
j_call: TRBJ1-6

cdr3_aa: CASSGTSGSGEQFF
cdr3_nt: TGTGCCAGCAGCGGGACTAGCGGGAGTGGTGAGCAGTTCTTC
v_call: TRBV6-1
d_call: TRBD2
clone_size: few
j_call: TRBJ2-1

cdr3_aa: CASSVEGDREGSPLHF
cdr3_nt: TGTGCCAGCAGCGTAGAAGGTGACAGGGAGGGTTCACCCCTCCACTTT
v_call: TRBV9
d_call: TRBD1
clone_size: -
j_call: TRBJ1-6

cdr3_aa: CASGRGGSSYNEQFF
cdr3_nt: TGTGCCAGCGGTCGGGGGGGAAGCTCCTACAATGAGCAGTTCTTC
v_call: TRBV11-2
d_call: TRBD2
clone_size: -
j_call: TRBJ2-1

cdr3_aa: CASSSNSQPQHF
cdr3_nt: TGTGCCAGCAGCTCCAACAGTCAGCCCCAGCATTTT
v_call: TRBV12-3/TRBV12-4
d_call: -
clone_size: -
j_call: TRBJ1-5

cdr3_aa: CASSAPAPLYGYTF
cdr3_nt: TGTGCCAGCAGCGCCCCCGCGCCCCTCTATGGCTACACCTTC
v_call: TRBV7-2
d_call: -
clone_size: -
j_call: TRBJ1-2

cdr3_aa: CASSQGGGGSYNEQFF
cdr3_nt: TGCGCCAGCAGCCAAGGCGGGGGTGGCTCCTACAATGAGCAGTTCTTC
v_call: TRBV4-1
d_call: TRBD2
clone_size: many
j_call: TRBJ2-1

cdr3_aa: CASSFRGASYNEQFF
cdr3_nt: TGTGCCAGCAGTTTCAGGGGTGCCTCCTACAATGAGCAGTTCTTC
v_call: TRBV12-3/TRBV12-4
d_call: -
clone_size: few
j_call: TRBJ2-1

cdr3_aa: CASSDGAFNYEQYF
cdr3_nt: TGTGCCAGCAGTGACGGGGCCTTTAACTACGAGCAGTACTTC
v_call: TRBV6-1
d_call: -
clone_size: few
j_call: TRBJ2-7

cdr3_aa: CASSLVGNEQFF
cdr3_nt: TGTGCCAGCAGCTTAGTGGGCAATGAGCAGTTCTTC
v_call: TRBV7-3
d_call: -
clone_size: -
j_call: TRBJ2-1

cdr3_aa: CASGTRTGDGNEQFF
cdr3_nt: TGTGCTAGTGGTACCAGGACAGGGGACGGGAATGAGCAGTTCTTC
v_call: TRBV12-5
d_call: TRBD1
clone_size: -
j_call: TRBJ2-1

cdr3_aa: CATSDGGQSPRTQYF
cdr3_nt: TGTGCCACCAGTGATGGTGGACAGAGCCCACGGACCCAGTACTTC
v_call: TRBV24-1
d_call: -
clone_size: -
j_call: TRBJ2-5

cdr3_aa: CASSIGYNTEAFF
cdr3_nt: TGTGCCAGTAGTATCGGGTATAACACTGAAGCTTTCTTT
v_call: TRBV19
d_call: -
clone_size: -
j_call: TRBJ1-1

cdr3_aa: CASRKTGDNYGYTF
cdr3_nt: TGTGCCAGCAGGAAGACAGGGGACAACTATGGCTACACCTTC
v_call: TRBV2
d_call: TRBD1
clone_size: -
j_call: TRBJ1-2

cdr3_aa: CASSQRTAGTDTQYF
cdr3_nt: TGTGCCAGCAGCCAGCGGACAGCGGGCACAGATACGCAGTATTTT
v_call: TRBV11-2
d_call: -
clone_size: medium-sized
j_call: TRBJ2-3

cdr3_aa: CASKLDGELFF
cdr3_nt: TGTGCCAGCAAGTTGGACGGGGAGCTGTTTTTT
v_call: TRBV27
d_call: -
clone_size: few
j_call: TRBJ2-2

cdr3_aa: CASSYPDSANTGELFF
cdr3_nt: TGTGCCAGCAGTTACCCGGACAGTGCGAACACCGGGGAGCTGTTTTTT
v_call: TRBV6-2/TRBV6-3
d_call: -
clone_size: -
j_call: TRBJ2-2

cdr3_aa: CASSVRFPDSLTYNEQFF
cdr3_nt: TGTGCCAGCAGTGTGAGGTTCCCAGACTCACTTACCTACAATGAGCAGTTCTTC
v_call: TRBV2
d_call: -
clone_size: -
j_call: TRBJ2-1

cdr3_aa: CASSTQSYEQYF
cdr3_nt: TGTGCCAGCAGCACACAGAGTTACGAGCAGTACTTC
v_call: TRBV6-1
d_call: -
clone_size: medium-sized
j_call: TRBJ2-7

cdr3_aa: CASSVVANTEAFF
cdr3_nt: TGTGCCAGCAGTGTTGTCGCGAACACTGAAGCTTTCTTT
v_call: TRBV2
d_call: -
clone_size: medium-sized
j_call: TRBJ1-1

cdr3_aa: CASRGLAGGPGELFF
cdr3_nt: TGCGCCAGCAGAGGACTAGCGGGAGGACCCGGGGAGCTGTTTTTT
v_call: TRBV5-1
d_call: TRBD2
clone_size: -
j_call: TRBJ2-2

cdr3_aa: CASSDSGPTNEKLFF
cdr3_nt: TGTGCCAGCAGTGACTCGGGGCCAACTAATGAAAAACTGTTTTTT
v_call: TRBV6-4
d_call: -
clone_size: few
j_call: TRBJ1-4

cdr3_aa: CASTEFYRKQPQHF
cdr3_nt: TGTGCAAGTACGGAGTTTTATAGGAAGCAGCCCCAGCATTTT
v_call: TRBV19
d_call: -
clone_size: -
j_call: TRBJ1-5

cdr3_aa: CASNGPSSYNEQFF
cdr3_nt: TGTGCCAGTAACGGTCCTAGCTCCTACAATGAGCAGTTCTTC
v_call: TRBV19
d_call: -
clone_size: -
j_call: TRBJ2-1

cdr3_aa: CASSPPDTFEQYF
cdr3_nt: TGTGCCAGCTCACCACCGGATACATTCGAGCAGTACTTC
v_call: TRBV18
d_call: -
clone_size: many
j_call: TRBJ2-7

cdr3_aa: CASSEAPGLAPGELFF
cdr3_nt: TGTGCCAGCAGTGAAGCCCCGGGACTAGCGCCCGGGGAGCTGTTTTTT
v_call: TRBV6-1
d_call: TRBD2
clone_size: few
j_call: TRBJ2-2

cdr3_aa: CASSWTVYNEQFF
cdr3_nt: TGTGCCAGCAGTTGGACAGTCTACAATGAGCAGTTCTTC
v_call: TRBV12-3/TRBV12-4
d_call: -
clone_size: few
j_call: TRBJ2-1

cdr3_aa: CASSLGTGGALSYEQYF
cdr3_nt: TGTGCCAGCAGCTTGGGGACAGGGGGTGCCCTCTCCTACGAGCAGTACTTC
v_call: TRBV11-1
d_call: TRBD1
clone_size: once
j_call: TRBJ2-7

cdr3_aa: CASGQAYEQYF
cdr3_nt: TGTGCCAGCGGACAAGCCTACGAGCAGTACTTC
v_call: TRBV7-9
d_call: -
clone_size: few
j_call: TRBJ2-7

cdr3_aa: CASRQMTNQPQHF
cdr3_nt: TGTGCCAGCAGACAGATGACTAATCAGCCCCAGCATTTT
v_call: TRBV2
d_call: -
clone_size: -
j_call: TRBJ1-5

cdr3_aa: CASSLGLAADTQYF
cdr3_nt: TGCGCCAGCAGCTTGGGACTAGCTGCAGATACGCAGTATTTT
v_call: TRBV5-1
d_call: TRBD2
clone_size: many
j_call: TRBJ2-3

cdr3_aa: CASSLTGNTEAFF
cdr3_nt: TGTGCCAGCAGTTTAACAGGGAACACTGAAGCTTTCTTT
v_call: TRBV6-2/TRBV6-3
d_call: -
clone_size: -
j_call: TRBJ1-1

cdr3_aa: CASSYRGPTEAFF
cdr3_nt: TGTGCCAGCAGTTACAGGGGCCCCACTGAAGCTTTCTTT
v_call: TRBV6-5
d_call: -
clone_size: -
j_call: TRBJ1-1

cdr3_aa: CASSLSASQGQQFF
cdr3_nt: TGTGCCAGCAGCTTAAGCGCTAGCCAGGGCCAGCAGTTCTTC
v_call: TRBV7-3
d_call: -
clone_size: -
j_call: TRBJ2-1

cdr3_aa: CASSSEGILYGYTF
cdr3_nt: TGTGCCAGTAGTTCGGAAGGAATACTCTATGGCTACACCTTC
v_call: TRBV19
d_call: -
clone_size: medium-sized
j_call: TRBJ1-2

cdr3_aa: CASREAAAYEQYF
cdr3_nt: TGCGCCAGCAGAGAGGCAGCGGCCTACGAGCAGTACTTC
v_call: TRBV5-1
d_call: -
clone_size: many
j_call: TRBJ2-7

cdr3_aa: CASSFYICSVTRGPYEQYF
cdr3_nt: -
v_call: TRBV11-2
d_call: -
clone_size: -
j_call: TRBJ2-7

cdr3_aa: CATSDRTLSSYNEQFF
cdr3_nt: TGTGCCACCAGTGATCGGACCCTCAGCTCCTACAATGAGCAGTTCTTC
v_call: TRBV24-1
d_call: -
clone_size: few
j_call: TRBJ2-1

cdr3_aa: CSAGLVDRSGTQYF
cdr3_nt: TGCAGTGCTGGACTGGTGGACAGGTCGGGGACCCAGTACTTC
v_call: TRBV20-1
d_call: TRBD1
clone_size: few
j_call: TRBJ2-5

cdr3_aa: CASSLTRDTQYF
cdr3_nt: TGTGCCAGCAGTTTGACTCGAGATACGCAGTATTTT
v_call: TRBV28
d_call: -
clone_size: few
j_call: TRBJ2-3

cdr3_aa: CASSLRQLPYNSPLHF
cdr3_nt: TGTGCCAGCAGTTTAAGACAGCTCCCCTATAATTCACCCCTCCACTTT
v_call: TRBV6-5
d_call: -
clone_size: few
j_call: TRBJ1-6

cdr3_aa: CASSEGLGKNIQYF
cdr3_nt: TGTGCCAGCAGTGAGGGACTAGGAAAAAACATTCAGTACTTC
v_call: TRBV6-1
d_call: TRBD2
clone_size: few
j_call: TRBJ2-4

cdr3_aa: CASSPTLDSHYGYTF
cdr3_nt: TGTGCCAGCAGCCCGACACTGGACAGCCACTATGGCTACACCTTC
v_call: TRBV4-2
d_call: -
clone_size: -
j_call: TRBJ1-2

cdr3_aa: CASSRYWTGYQPQHF
cdr3_nt: TGCGCCAGCAGCCGATATTGGACAGGGTATCAGCCCCAGCATTTT
v_call: TRBV4-1
d_call: TRBD1
clone_size: medium-sized
j_call: TRBJ1-5

cdr3_aa: CASSSNRDQETQYF
cdr3_nt: TGTGCCAGCAGTTCCAACAGGGACCAGGAGACCCAGTACTTC
v_call: TRBV12-3/TRBV12-4
d_call: -
clone_size: -
j_call: TRBJ2-5

cdr3_aa: CASSLGSGKNNDQFF
cdr3_nt: TGTGCCAGCAGTTTGGGTAGCGGGAAGAACAATGATCAGTTCTTC
v_call: TRBV28
d_call: TRBD2
clone_size: few
j_call: TRBJ2-1

cdr3_aa: CASAPQRASGSTDTQYF
cdr3_nt: TGTGCCAGCGCCCCCCAAAGGGCTAGCGGGAGCACAGATACGCAGTATTTT
v_call: TRBV12-3/TRBV12-4
d_call: TRBD2
clone_size: -
j_call: TRBJ2-3